This T cell receptor (beta chain) was profiled in a study of cytomegalovirus exposure and HLA in healthy donors. In the study overall: About 79 million unique TCRs from HLA-typed donors were held in an early data release. Study results and limitations: It was likely that a cluster of highly shared sequence variants was a sequencing artifact.

Remarks on this clone: The antigen is undetermined.

With 60 Vbeta and 13 Jbeta primers, the PCR was carried out. Profiled with immunoSEQ multiplex PCR; TCRdb holds only in-frame clones, not every one. The sample includes roughly 150,000 clones, over 80% seen only once; the top ten take more than 1.5%. This sequence was found in a woman between 18 and 30 years old in good health and CMV-seronegative. Sequencing was done on a sample of PBMCs.

The CDR3, as DNA: TGTGCCAGCTTCTCAAGGGGAACAGGGGTTGGTGAAGCTTTCTTT. The encoded protein is CASFSRGTGVGEAFF. The rearrangement links TRBV7-9 to TRBJ1-1, with 7 bases lining up with TRBD1. The CDR3 runs to 15 residues. CDR1 is SEHNR and CDR2 is FQNEAQ in the germline V gene (reference sequence). The V and J ends lost 8 bases and 7 bases, in that order; junction bases with no gene match: 16.